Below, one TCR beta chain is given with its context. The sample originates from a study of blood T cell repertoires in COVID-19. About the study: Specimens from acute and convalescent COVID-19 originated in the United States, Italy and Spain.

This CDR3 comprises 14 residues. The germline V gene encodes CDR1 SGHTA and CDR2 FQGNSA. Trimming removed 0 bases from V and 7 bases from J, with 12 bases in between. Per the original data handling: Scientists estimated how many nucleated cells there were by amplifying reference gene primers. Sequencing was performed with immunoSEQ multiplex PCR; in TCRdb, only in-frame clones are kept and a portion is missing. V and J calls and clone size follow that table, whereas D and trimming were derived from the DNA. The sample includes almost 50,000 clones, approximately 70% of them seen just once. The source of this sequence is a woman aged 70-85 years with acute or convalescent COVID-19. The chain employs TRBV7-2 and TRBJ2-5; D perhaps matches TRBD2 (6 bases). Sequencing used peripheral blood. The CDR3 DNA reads TGTGCCAGCAGCTTAGCGGGGCTGCGGGGGACCCAGTACTTC. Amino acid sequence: CASSLAGLRGTQYF.